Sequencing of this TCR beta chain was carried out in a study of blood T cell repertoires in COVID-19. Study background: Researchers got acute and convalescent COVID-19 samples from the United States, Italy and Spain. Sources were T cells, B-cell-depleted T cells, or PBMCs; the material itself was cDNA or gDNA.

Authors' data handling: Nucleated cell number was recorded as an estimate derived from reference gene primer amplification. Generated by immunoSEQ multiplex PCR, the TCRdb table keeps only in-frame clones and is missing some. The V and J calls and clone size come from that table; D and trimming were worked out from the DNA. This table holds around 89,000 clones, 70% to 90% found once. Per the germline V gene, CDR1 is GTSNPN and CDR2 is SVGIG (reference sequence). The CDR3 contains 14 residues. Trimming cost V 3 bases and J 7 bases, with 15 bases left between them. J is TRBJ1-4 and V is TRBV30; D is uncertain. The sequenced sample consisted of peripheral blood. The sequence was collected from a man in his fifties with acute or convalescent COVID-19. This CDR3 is CAWRIGPGSEKLFF. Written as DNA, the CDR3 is TGTGCCTGGAGGATCGGGCCCGGGAGTGAAAAACTGTTTTTT.